This paragraph covers one TCR beta chain sequence. Its antigen is undetermined. In germline, CDR1 is LGHDT, CDR2 YNNKEL (reference sequence). After removal of 3 bases from V and 13 bases from J, the junction contained 8 bases not matched to a gene. The length of the CDR3 is 13 residues. These data originate in a study of identical twins. General study findings and limits: Conclusions leaned on cross-sectional statistical analysis and did not track the same donors over time. High-abundance cord blood beta clonotypes had fewer insertions; memory repertoires showed none.

In TCRdb, the 5' RACE reads were re-called with MiXCR into one record per CDR3 protein. The profile shows around 490,000 distinct CDR3 sequences, 20% to 25% of them singletons. These same data were also listed under a study on yellow fever vaccine responses in identical twins.

This rearrangement joins TRBV3-1 to TRBJ2-1, with TRBD2 matching 8 bases. The sample comprised CD4+ T cells sorted from blood. The sequence derives from a woman under 30 in good health. CDR3 region: CASSQPGLGDQFF. The CDR3, as DNA: TGTGCCAGCAGCCAGCCGGGACTAGGGGACCAGTTCTTC.